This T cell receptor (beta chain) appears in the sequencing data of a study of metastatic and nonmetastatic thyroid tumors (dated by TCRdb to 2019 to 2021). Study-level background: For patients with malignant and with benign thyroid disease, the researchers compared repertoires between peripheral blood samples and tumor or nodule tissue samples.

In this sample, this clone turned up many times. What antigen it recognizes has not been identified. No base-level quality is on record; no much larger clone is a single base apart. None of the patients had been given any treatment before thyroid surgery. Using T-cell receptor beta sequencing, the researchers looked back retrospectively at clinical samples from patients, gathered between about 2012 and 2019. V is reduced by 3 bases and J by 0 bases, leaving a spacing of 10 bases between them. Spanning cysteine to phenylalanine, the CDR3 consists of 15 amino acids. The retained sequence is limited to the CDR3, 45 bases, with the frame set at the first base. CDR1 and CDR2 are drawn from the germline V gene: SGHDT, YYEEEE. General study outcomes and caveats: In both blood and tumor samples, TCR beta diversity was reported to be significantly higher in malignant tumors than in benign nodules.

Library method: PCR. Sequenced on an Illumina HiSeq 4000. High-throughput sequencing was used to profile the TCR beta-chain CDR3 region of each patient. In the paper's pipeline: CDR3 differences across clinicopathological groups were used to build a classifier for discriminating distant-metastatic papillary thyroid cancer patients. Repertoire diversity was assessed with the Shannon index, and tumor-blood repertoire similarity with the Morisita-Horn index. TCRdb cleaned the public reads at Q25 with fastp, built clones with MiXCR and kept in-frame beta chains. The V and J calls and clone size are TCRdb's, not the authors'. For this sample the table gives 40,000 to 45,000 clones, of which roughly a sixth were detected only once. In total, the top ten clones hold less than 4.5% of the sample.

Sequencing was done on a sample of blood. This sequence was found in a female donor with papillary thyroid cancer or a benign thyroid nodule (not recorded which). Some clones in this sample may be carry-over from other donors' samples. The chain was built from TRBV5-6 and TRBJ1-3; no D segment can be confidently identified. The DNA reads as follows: TGTGCCAGCAGCTCAGGACCCAGCTCTGGAAACACCATATATTTT. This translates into CASSSGPSSGNTIYF. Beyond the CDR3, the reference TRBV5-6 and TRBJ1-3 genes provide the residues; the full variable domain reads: DAGVTQSPTHLIKTRGQQVTLRCSPKSGHDTVSWYQQALGQGPQFIFQYYEEEERQRGNFPDRFSGHQFPNYSSELNVNALLLGDSALYLCASSSGPSSGNTIYFGEGSWLTVV.